This T cell receptor beta chain was captured by sequencing in a study of shared clonotypes between healthy human individuals. Notes on the study in general: Sequencing depth was a factor that was expected to affect clonotype sharing among donors.

The ends were cut back, 8 bases at V and 5 bases at J, with 12 bases in the middle. This CDR3 is built from 13 residues. Germline V gives CDR1 MNHEY, CDR2 SVGAGI. Note on this clone: Its antigen is currently unknown.

The table came from immunoSEQ multiplex PCR; TCRdb's copy has only in-frame clones and leaves some out. The sample holds about 680,000 clones; 74% are singletons and the top ten take under 2%. The material sequenced was memory CD4+ T cells sorted from blood. Stated subset: CD45RA-negative fraction. The receptor was isolated from a woman aged 25-40 years in good health. This sequence joins TRBV6-5 and TRBJ1-4, with D possibly TRBD1 on 6 matching bases. For the CDR3, the DNA is TGTGCCAGCGCCGGACAGATGAATGAAAAACTGTTTTTT. Translation: CASAGQMNEKLFF.